This T cell receptor beta chain was obtained from a study of blood T cells in healthy people across ages. This clonotype was counted between two and nine times. A second about 7 to 11 cycle PCR used barcoded and J-beta primers. From the 5' RACE reads, TCRdb called clonotypes with MiXCR, one entry per CDR3 protein. Seen here are fewer than 800,000 distinct CDR3 sequences, around 25% observed once, and the top ten hold 9.4%. Germline loops: CDR1 SGHTA, CDR2 FQGNSA. The CDR3 contains 16 residues. With 3 bases clipped from V and 1 base from J, the junction kept 7 bases outside the gene matches. This same sample was also part of a study on T cells of mothers and their children.

V usage is TRBV7-2 and J usage is TRBJ2-5; TRBD2 matches 8 bases. The sequence came from a boy under 18 in good health. The sequenced sample consisted of blood. CDR3 protein: CASSFIPGGFQETQYF. DNA of the CDR3: TGTGCCAGCAGCTTTATACCGGGAGGGTTCCAAGAGACCCAGTACTTC. Drawing the rest from reference TRBV7-2 and TRBJ2-5, the complete variable domain is GAGVSQSPSNKVTEKGKDVELRCDPISGHTALYWYRQSLGQGLEFLIYFQGNSAPDKSGLPSDRFSAERTGGSVSTLTIQRTQQEDSAVYLCASSFIPGGFQETQYFGPGTRLLVL.